A single sample is the source of the 7 T cell receptor beta chains below, sequenced in a study of cytomegalovirus exposure and HLA in healthy donors. Use of 60 Vbeta and 13 Jbeta primers characterized the PCR. The repertoire was sequenced with immunoSEQ multiplex PCR; TCRdb's copy has only in-frame clones and lacks some. This sample has more than 140,000 clones; roughly 87% occur once, and the top ten carry 5.7%. The sequencing sample was made of PBMCs. The receptors were sampled from a man aged 25-45 years in good health and CMV-seropositive.

This chain uses TRBV7-2 with TRBJ2-5; D is perhaps TRBD2 (6 bases). Trimming pared 1 base from V and 5 bases from J, leaving 17 bases between. CDR3 length equals 16 residues. Looked up from germline, CDR1 is SGHTA and CDR2 is FQGNSA. CDR3 residues: CASSLGAGTAGETQYF. The CDR3 region has the DNA TGTGCCAGCAGCTTAGGGGCCGGGACGGCGGGGGAGACCCAGTACTTC. Supplemented by reference TRBV7-2 and TRBJ2-5, the full variable domain reads GAGVSQSPSNKVTEKGKDVELRCDPISGHTALYWYRQSLGQGLEFLIYFQGNSAPDKSGLPSDRFSAERTGGSVSTLTIQRTQQEDSAVYLCASSLGAGTAGETQYFGPGTRLLVL.

The gene calls are TRBV5-5 and TRBJ2-1; the match to TRBD2 covers 10 bases. This CDR3 has 15 residues. Germline CDR1 reads SGHKS; CDR2 reads YYEKEE (reference sequence). With 4 bases clipped from V and 2 bases from J, the junction kept 3 bases outside the gene matches. CDR3 in amino acids: CASSPLAGAYNEQFF. CDR3 DNA sequence: TGTGCCAGCAGCCCGCTAGCGGGGGCCTACAATGAGCAGTTCTTC.

V gene TRBV28 combines with J gene TRBJ2-7; D gene uncertain. Looked up from germline, CDR1 is MDHEN and CDR2 is SYDVKM. The CDR3 has 11 residues. Trimming removed 6 bases from V and 4 bases from J, with 7 bases in between. CDR3 sequence reads: CASSLLYEQYF. CDR3 bases: TGTGCCAGCAGCCTACTTTACGAGCAGTACTTC. Supplemented by reference TRBV28 and TRBJ2-7, the full variable domain reads DVKVTQSSRYLVKRTGEKVFLECVQDMDHENMFWYRQDPGLGLRLIYFSYDVKMKEKGDIPEGYSVSREKKERFSLILESASTNQTSMYLCASSLLYEQYFGPGTRLTVT.

V gene TRBV6-5 combines with J gene TRBJ2-2; 7 positions match TRBD1. The V gene end was trimmed by 2 bases and the J gene end by 2 bases; junction bases not matched to a gene: 2. Germline assignment: CDR1 MNHEY and CDR2 SVGAGI. The CDR3 sequence is 15 residues long. The CDR3, as DNA: TGTGCCAGCAGTTACAGGGGGCGCAACACCGGGGAGCTGTTTTTT. As protein: CASSYRGRNTGELFF.

The rearrangement uses TRBV9 and TRBJ2-3; a weak D match, TRBD2 (7 bases). From germline, CDR1 is SGDLS and CDR2 YYNGEE. Trimming pared 3 bases from V and 0 bases from J, leaving 11 bases between. The CDR3 is 15 residues long. CDR3 sequence reads: CASSGGGSSTDTQYF. The CDR3 DNA follows: TGTGCCAGCAGCGGCGGGGGCTCTAGCACAGATACGCAGTATTTT.

This clone showed up just once. CDR3 nucleotide sequence: TGCGCCAGCAGCCGGGCAGGGACATATAATTCACCCCTCCACTTT. Translation gives CASSRAGTYNSPLHF. The chain combines TRBV4-3 with TRBJ1-6; the D gene is possibly TRBD1 (6 bases). This CDR3 comprises 15 residues. V was trimmed by 4 bases and J by 4 bases, leaving 11 bases between them. The germline CDR1 and CDR2 sequences are LGHNA and YSLEER.

This clone was detected only a few times. The chain has TRBV30 and TRBJ1-1, with 7 bases fitting TRBD1. CDR3 length: 12 residues. CDR1 GTSNPN and CDR2 SVGIG come from the germline V gene (reference sequence). With V trimmed by 2 bases and J by 5 bases, 2 bases remained unmatched. The chain's CDR3 is CAWSSGGTEAFF. The DNA of the CDR3 is TGTGCCTGGAGTTCAGGGGGTACTGAAGCTTTCTTT.